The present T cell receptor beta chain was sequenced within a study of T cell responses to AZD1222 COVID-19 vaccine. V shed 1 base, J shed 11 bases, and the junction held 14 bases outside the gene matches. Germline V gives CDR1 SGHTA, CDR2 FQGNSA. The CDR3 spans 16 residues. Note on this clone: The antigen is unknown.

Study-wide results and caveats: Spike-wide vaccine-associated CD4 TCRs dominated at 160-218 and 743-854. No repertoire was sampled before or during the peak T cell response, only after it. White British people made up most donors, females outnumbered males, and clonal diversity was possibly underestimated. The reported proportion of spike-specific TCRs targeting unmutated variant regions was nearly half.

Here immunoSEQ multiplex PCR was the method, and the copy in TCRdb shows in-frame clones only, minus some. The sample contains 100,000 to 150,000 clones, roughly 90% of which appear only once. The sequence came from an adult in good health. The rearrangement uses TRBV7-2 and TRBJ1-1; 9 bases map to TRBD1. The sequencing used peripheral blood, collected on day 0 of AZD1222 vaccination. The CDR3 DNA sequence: TGTGCCAGCAGCTTAGGGGTTGGGACAGGGAGGCATGGGGCTTTCTTT. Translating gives CASSLGVGTGRHGAFF. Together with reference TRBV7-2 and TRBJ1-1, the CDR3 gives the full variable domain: GAGVSQSPSNKVTEKGKDVELRCDPISGHTALYWYRQSLGQGLEFLIYFQGNSAPDKSGLPSDRFSAERTGGSVSTLTIQRTQQEDSAVYLCASSLGVGTGRHGAFFGQGTRLTVV.